The 5 T cell receptor beta chains presented below share a single source sample, sequenced in a study of blood T cell repertoires in COVID-19. This table comes from immunoSEQ multiplex PCR, and its TCRdb copy is limited to in-frame clones, with some not included. This sample yields about 9,000 clones, of which approximately 84% are seen a single time; 18% belongs to the top ten. The sequencing sample was made of peripheral blood. The source is a human donor with active COVID-19. The donor label of this sample is uncertain.

J is TRBJ2-7 and V is TRBV5-6, with a weak D call TRBD1 (6 bases). The germline V gene has CDR1 SGHDT and CDR2 YYEEEE. V lost 5 bases, J lost 0 bases, and 12 bases lay in between. The CDR3 contains 14 residues. CDR3 bases: TGTGCCAGCAGTGTCGAGGACAGCTCCTACGAGCAGTACTTC. It is translated as CASSVEDSSYEQYF.

The chain recombines TRBV15 with TRBJ2-1, with TRBD2 matching 10 bases. With V trimmed by 0 bases and J by 10 bases, 6 bases remained unmatched. This CDR3 is 15 amino acids long. Germline-derived CDR1 and CDR2 are LNHNV and YYDKDF (reference sequence). The CDR3 DNA reads as TGTGCCACCAGCAGAGACAGCGGGAGGGCCAAGGAGCAGTTCTTC. It specifies CATSRDSGRAKEQFF.

CDR3 residues: CSAHRDTEAFF. The CDR3, as DNA: TGCAGCGCCCACAGGGATACTGAAGCTTTCTTT. The chain employs TRBV29-1 and TRBJ1-1, with a possible D match to TRBD1 (6 bases). Germline loops: CDR1 SQVTM, CDR2 ANQGSEA. This CDR3 has 11 residues. Trimming pared 7 bases from V and 5 bases from J, leaving 11 bases between.

In its sample, this clone was seen a few times. J is TRBJ2-7 and V is TRBV14; D gene unclear. Germline assignment: CDR1 SGHDN and CDR2 FVKESK. The CDR3 sequence is 12 residues long. V was shortened by 8 bases and J by 2 bases, with 10 bases between the two germline ends. The CDR3: CASGRATYEQYF. The CDR3 DNA follows: TGTGCCAGCGGCAGAGCGACCTACGAGCAGTACTTC.

This clone was picked up one time. The chain couples TRBV5-4 to TRBJ1-2, with D possibly TRBD1 on 5 matching bases. The V gene's germline CDR1 is SGHNT and CDR2 YYREEE (reference sequence). Trimming took 3 bases from V and 8 from J, leaving 20 bases between them. The CDR3 sequence is 15 residues long. CDR3 in DNA: TGTGCCAGCAGCTGGGGGACGGGGGGAGCCGGCGGCTACACCTTC. It specifies CASSWGTGGAGGYTF.